This paragraph reports one TCR beta chain. Its antigen is not identified. These data originate in a study of graft-versus-host responses after intestinal transplantation. Looking at the study overall: Among the recipients, transplants were multivisceral, liver-intestinal, or isolated intestinal. Uniformly, recipients were administered anti-thymocyte globulin induction with subsequent tacrolimus and steroids for around 3 years.

Broader study findings: Patients who carried graft-donor T cell macrochimerism also had high graft-versus-host to host-versus-graft clonal ratios in their allografts. Ileal or blood samples showed some GvH clones first, and such clones were also found in recipient marrow.

Measured with immunoSEQ multiplex PCR; TCRdb has only the in-frame clones, and not every one. This sample carries tens of thousands of clones, around nine tenths of them seen once, and the ten largest clones take 0.5%. Sequencing used unstimulated CD8+ T cells sorted from spleen or lymph node cells, obtained before intestinal transplant. The origin of this receptor is a human donor who received an intestinal transplant.

The chain's CDR3 is CASSLGGGYNEQFF. The CDR3 DNA sequence: TGTGCCAGCAGCTTGGGCGGGGGATACAATGAGCAGTTCTTC. The genes are TRBV7-2 and TRBJ2-1; 7 positions agree with TRBD2. The CDR3 loop spans 14 amino acids. Germline-derived CDR1 and CDR2 are SGHTA and FQGNSA. With V trimmed by 3 bases and J by 4 bases, 3 bases remained unmatched.